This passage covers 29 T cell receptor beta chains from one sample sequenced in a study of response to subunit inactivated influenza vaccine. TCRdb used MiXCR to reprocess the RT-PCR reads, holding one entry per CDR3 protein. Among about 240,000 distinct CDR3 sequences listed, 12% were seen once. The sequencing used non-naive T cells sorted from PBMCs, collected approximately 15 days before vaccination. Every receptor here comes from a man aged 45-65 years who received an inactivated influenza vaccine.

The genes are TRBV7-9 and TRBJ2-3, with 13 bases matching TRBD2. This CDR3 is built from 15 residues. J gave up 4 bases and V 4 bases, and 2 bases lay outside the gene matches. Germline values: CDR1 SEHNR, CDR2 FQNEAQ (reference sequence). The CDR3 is CASSSGLAGPDTQYF. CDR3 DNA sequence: TGTGCCAGCAGCTCGGGACTAGCGGGGCCAGATACGCAGTATTTT.

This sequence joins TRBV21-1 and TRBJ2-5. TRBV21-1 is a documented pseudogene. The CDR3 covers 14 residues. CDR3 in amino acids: CASSKGIPCQTQYF. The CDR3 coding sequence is TGTGCCAGCAGCAAAGGGATTCCGTGCCAGACCCAGTACTTC.

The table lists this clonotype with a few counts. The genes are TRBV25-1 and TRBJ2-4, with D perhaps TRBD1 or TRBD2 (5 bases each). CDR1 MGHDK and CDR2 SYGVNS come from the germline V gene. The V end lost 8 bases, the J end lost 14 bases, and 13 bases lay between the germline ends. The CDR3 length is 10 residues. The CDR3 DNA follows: TGTGCCAGCGCCGGGACGCCCGAGTACTTC. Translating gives CASAGTPEYF.

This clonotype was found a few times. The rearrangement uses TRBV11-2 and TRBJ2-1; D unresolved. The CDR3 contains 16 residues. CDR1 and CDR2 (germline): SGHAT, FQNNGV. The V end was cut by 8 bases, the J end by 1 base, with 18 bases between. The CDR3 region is CASSPLRLISYNEQFF. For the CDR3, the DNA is TGTGCCAGCTCCCCCCTCAGACTGATATCCTACAATGAGCAGTTCTTC.

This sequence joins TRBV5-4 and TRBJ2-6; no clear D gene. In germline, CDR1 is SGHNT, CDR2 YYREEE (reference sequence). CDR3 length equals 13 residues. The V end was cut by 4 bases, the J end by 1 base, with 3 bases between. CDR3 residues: CASSMSGANVLTF. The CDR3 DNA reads TGTGCCAGCAGCATGTCTGGGGCCAACGTCCTGACTTTC.

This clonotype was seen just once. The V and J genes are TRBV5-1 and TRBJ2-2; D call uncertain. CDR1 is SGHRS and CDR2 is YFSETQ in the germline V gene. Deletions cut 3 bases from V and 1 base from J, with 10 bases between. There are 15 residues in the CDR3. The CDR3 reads CASSSRQQNTGELFF. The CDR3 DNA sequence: TGCGCCAGCAGCTCCAGACAACAGAACACCGGGGAGCTGTTTTTT. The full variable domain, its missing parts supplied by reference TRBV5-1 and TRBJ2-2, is KAGVTQTPRYLIKTRGQQVTLSCSPISGHRSVSWYQQTPGQGLQFLFEYFSETQRNKGNFPGRFSGRQFSNSRSEMNVSTLELGDSALYLCASSSRQQNTGELFFGEGSRLTVL.

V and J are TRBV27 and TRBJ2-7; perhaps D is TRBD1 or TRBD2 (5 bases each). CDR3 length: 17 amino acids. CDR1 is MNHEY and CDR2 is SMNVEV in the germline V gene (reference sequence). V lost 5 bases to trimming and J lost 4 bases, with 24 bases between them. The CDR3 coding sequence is TGTGCCAGCAGTGAGGGGTGGGAAGTGGGGAACATATACGAGCAGTACTTC. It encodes CASSEGWEVGNIYEQYF.

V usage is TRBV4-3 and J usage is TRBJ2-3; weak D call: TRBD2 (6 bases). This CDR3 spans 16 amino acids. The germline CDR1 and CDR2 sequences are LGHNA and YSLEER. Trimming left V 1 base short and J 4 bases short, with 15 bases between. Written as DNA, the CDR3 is TGCGCCAGCAGCCAAGCTGAGCGGGTGACATCAGATACGCAGTATTTT. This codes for CASSQAERVTSDTQYF.

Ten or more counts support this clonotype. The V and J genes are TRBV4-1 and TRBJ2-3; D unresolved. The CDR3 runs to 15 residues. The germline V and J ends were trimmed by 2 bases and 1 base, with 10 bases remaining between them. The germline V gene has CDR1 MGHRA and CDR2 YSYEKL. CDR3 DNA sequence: TGCGCCAGCAGCCAACAGGTTTCAGGCACAGATACGCAGTATTTT. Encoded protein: CASSQQVSGTDTQYF.

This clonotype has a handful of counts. The CDR3 loop is CASSLAGVIGELFF. Here the CDR3 DNA reads TGTGCCAGCAGTTTAGCGGGAGTGATCGGGGAGCTGTTTTTT. The chain carries TRBV6-2 or TRBV6-3 and TRBJ2-2, with TRBD2 identical over 9 bases. CDR3 size: 14 residues. Trimming at V came to 4 bases and at J to 7 bases, leaving 4 bases not matched to a gene. Germline loops: CDR1 MNHEY, CDR2 SVGEGT.

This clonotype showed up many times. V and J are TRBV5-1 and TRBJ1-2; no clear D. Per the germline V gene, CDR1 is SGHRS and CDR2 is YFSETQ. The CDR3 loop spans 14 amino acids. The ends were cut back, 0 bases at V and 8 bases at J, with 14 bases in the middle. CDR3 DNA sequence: TGCGCCAGCAGCTTGGGACGGGTTTTGGGCGGCTACACCTTC. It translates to CASSLGRVLGGYTF.

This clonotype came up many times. CDR3 DNA: TGTGCCAGCAGTGAAGTTTACGGGGGAGAGACCCAGTACTTC. This codes for CASSEVYGGETQYF. This chain links TRBV2 with TRBJ2-5; D may be TRBD2 (6 bases). V was shortened by 1 base and J by 4 bases, with 10 bases between the two germline ends. CDR3 size: 14 residues. Germline V gene lookup returns CDR1 SNHLY and CDR2 FYNNEI. The full variable domain, in which reference TRBV2 and TRBJ2-5 provide the parts outside the CDR3, is EPEVTQTPSHQVTQMGQEVILRCVPISNHLYFYWYRQILGQKVEFLVSFYNNEISEKSEIFDDQFSVERPDGSNFTLKIRSTKLEDSAMYFCASSEVYGGETQYFGPGTRLLVL.

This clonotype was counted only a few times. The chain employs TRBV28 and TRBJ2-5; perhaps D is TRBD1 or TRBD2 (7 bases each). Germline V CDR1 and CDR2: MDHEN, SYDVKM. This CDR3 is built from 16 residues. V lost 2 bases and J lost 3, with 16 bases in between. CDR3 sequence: CASSLRGAGGKETQYF. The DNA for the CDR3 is TGTGCCAGCAGTTTACGGGGGGCAGGGGGTAAAGAGACCCAGTACTTC.

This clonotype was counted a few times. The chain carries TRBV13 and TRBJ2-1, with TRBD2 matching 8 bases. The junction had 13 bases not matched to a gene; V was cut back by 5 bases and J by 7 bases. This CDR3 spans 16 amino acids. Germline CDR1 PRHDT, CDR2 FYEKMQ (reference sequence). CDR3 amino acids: CASSPRGTRGRNEQFF. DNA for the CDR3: TGTGCCAGCAGCCCGCGGGGGACTAGGGGGAGGAATGAGCAGTTCTTC.

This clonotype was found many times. The CDR3 bases are TGTGCCAACTCCCAACAACTAGGACCCTTCGGGGAGCTGTTTTTT. Protein product: CANSQQLGPFGELFF. The chain carries TRBV10-3 and TRBJ2-2; maybe TRBD2 (5 bases). Trimming took 10 bases from V and 7 from J, leaving 22 bases between them. The CDR3 runs 15 residues. Germline CDR1 is ENHRY and CDR2 is SYGVKD.

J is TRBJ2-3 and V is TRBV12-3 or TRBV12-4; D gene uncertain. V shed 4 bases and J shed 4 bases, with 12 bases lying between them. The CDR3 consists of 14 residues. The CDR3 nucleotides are TGTGCCAGCAGTTCCCCGTATTTCCCAGATACGCAGTATTTT. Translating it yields CASSSPYFPDTQYF.

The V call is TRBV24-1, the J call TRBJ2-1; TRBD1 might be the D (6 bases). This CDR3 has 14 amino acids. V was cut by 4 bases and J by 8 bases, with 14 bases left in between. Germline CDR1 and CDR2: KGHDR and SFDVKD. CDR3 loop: CATSEPRGQDEQFF. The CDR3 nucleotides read TGTGCCACCAGTGAGCCCAGGGGCCAGGATGAGCAGTTCTTC.

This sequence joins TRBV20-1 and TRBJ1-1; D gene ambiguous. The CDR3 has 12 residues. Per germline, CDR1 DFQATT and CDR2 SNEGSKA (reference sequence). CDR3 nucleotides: TGCAGGGCCACGCGGGGAAACACTGAAGCTTTCTTT. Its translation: CRATRGNTEAFF.

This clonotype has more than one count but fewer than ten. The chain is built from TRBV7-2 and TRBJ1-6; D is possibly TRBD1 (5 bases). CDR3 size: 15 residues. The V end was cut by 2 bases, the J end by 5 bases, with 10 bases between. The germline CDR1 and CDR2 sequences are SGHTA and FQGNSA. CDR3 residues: CASSLRGVNNSPLHF. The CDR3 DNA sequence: TGTGCCAGCAGCTTACGAGGGGTCAATAATTCACCCCTCCACTTT.

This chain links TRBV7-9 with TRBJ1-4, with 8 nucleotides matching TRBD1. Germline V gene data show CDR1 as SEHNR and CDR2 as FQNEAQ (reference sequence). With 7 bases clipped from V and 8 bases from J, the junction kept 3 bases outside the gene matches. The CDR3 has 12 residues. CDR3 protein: CASNPGGEKLFF. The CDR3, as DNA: TGTGCCAGCAACCCAGGGGGCGAAAAACTGTTTTTT.

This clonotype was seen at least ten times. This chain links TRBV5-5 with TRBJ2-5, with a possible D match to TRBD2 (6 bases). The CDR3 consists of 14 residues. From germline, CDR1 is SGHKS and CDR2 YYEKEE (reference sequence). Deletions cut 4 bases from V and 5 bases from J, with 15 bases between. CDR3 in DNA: TGTGCCAGCAGCCTGACCCCAGGGAGGGAGACCCAGTACTTC. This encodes CASSLTPGRETQYF.

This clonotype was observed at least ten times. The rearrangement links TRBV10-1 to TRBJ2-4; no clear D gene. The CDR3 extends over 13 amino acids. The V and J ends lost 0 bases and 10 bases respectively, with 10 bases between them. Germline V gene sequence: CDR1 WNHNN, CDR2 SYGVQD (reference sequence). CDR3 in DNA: TGCGCCAGCAGTGAGTCCGCTGAGAGGATTCAGTACTTC. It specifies CASSESAERIQYF.

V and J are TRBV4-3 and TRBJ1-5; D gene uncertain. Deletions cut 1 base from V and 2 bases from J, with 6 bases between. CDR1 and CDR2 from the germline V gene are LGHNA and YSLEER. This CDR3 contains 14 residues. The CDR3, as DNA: TGCGCCAGCAGCCAAGGGCTCCGCAATCAGCCCCAGCATTTT. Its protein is CASSQGLRNQPQHF.

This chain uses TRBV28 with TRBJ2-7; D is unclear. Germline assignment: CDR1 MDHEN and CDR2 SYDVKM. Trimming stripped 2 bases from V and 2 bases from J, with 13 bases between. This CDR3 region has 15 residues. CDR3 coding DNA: TGTGCCAGCAGTTTAGTTAATCAGAGAACCTACGAGCAGTACTTC. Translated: CASSLVNQRTYEQYF.

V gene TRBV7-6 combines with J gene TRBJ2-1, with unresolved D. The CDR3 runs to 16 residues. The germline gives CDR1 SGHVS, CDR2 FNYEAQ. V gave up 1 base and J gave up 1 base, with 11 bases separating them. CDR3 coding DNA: TGTGCCAGCAGCTTAGTTCTAGTAAGTTCCTACAATGAGCAGTTCTTC. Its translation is CASSLVLVSSYNEQFF.

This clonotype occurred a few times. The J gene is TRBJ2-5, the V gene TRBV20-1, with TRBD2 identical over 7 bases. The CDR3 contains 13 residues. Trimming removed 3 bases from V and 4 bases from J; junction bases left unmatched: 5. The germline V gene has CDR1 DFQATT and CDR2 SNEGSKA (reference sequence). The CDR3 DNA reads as TGCAGTGCTAGTTTCGGCGGGGGAGAGACCCAGTACTTC. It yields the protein CSASFGGGETQYF.

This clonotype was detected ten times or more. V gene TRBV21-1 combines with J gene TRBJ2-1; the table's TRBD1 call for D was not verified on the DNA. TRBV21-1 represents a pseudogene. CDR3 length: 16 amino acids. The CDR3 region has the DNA TGTGCCAGCAGCAAAGAGTTCAGGGGGAACTACAATGAGCAGTTCTTC. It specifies CASSKEFRGNYNEQFF.

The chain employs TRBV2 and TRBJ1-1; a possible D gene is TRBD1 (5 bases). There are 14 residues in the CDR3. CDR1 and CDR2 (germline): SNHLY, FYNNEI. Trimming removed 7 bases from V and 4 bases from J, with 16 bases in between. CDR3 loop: CASKGRAVITEAFF. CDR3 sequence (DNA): TGTGCCAGCAAGGGGAGGGCGGTGATCACTGAAGCTTTCTTT.

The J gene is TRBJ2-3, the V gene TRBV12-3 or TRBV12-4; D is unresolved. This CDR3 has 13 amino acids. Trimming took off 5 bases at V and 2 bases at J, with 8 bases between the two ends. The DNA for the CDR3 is TGTGCCAGCAGTCCCGACCACACAGATACGCAGTATTTT. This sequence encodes CASSPDHTDTQYF.